This T cell receptor beta chain was observed in a study of cytomegalovirus exposure and HLA in healthy donors. Whole-study context: Earlier results showed approximately 110 million unique TCR beta sequences derived from approximately 170 million T cells.

As for this clone: Its cognate antigen is unknown.

General study points: Presence/absence analysis assumed near-uniform sequencing depth across donors. Diagnosis of cytomegalovirus status made by the classifier reportedly showed high specificity and sensitivity.

60 Vbeta and 13 Jbeta primers were used in PCR. Assay: immunoSEQ multiplex PCR; the TCRdb copy retains only in-frame clones and omits some. The sample holds approximately 160,000 clones, roughly 80% seen once. Looked up from germline, CDR1 is LNHDA and CDR2 is SQIVND (reference sequence). J was trimmed by 14 bases and V by 1 base; bases with no gene match: 10. This CDR3 has 14 residues. The TCR sequence derives from a human donor in good health. The J gene is TRBJ2-1, the V gene TRBV19, with 8 nucleotides matching TRBD2. The sequencing input was PBMCs. CDR3 amino acids: CASSIASSGGEKFF. CDR3 in DNA: TGTGCCAGTAGTATAGCATCAAGCGGGGGAGAAAAGTTCTTC.